The clone carrying this TCR beta chain has at least ten counts. This entry comes from a study of human T cells and chemical hapten exposure. TCRdb re-analysed the RACE reads in MiXCR, keeping a single row per CDR3 protein. The sample lists about 110,000 distinct CDR3 sequences, 9.2% occurring once. Sample time point: patch test 2, 6 weeks after DPC sensitization. The treatment was: therapeutic diphenylcyclopropenone sensitization with weekly scalp DPC. The TCR was taken from a woman aged 40 to 55 with alopecia areata. Some clones in this sample may be carry-over from other donors' samples. The material was whole blood, obtained in connection with sensitization to the hapten diphenylcyclopropenone (DPC).

The CDR3 spells CASSQARGGYEQYF. CDR3 bases: TGTGCCAGCAGCCAAGCTCGGGGGGGGTACGAGCAGTACTTC. The rearrangement joins TRBV3-1 to TRBJ2-7; 8 bases fit TRBD2. Germline values: CDR1 LGHDT, CDR2 YNNKEL (reference sequence). The CDR3 covers 14 residues. With V trimmed by 1 base and J by 4 bases, 3 bases remained unmatched.